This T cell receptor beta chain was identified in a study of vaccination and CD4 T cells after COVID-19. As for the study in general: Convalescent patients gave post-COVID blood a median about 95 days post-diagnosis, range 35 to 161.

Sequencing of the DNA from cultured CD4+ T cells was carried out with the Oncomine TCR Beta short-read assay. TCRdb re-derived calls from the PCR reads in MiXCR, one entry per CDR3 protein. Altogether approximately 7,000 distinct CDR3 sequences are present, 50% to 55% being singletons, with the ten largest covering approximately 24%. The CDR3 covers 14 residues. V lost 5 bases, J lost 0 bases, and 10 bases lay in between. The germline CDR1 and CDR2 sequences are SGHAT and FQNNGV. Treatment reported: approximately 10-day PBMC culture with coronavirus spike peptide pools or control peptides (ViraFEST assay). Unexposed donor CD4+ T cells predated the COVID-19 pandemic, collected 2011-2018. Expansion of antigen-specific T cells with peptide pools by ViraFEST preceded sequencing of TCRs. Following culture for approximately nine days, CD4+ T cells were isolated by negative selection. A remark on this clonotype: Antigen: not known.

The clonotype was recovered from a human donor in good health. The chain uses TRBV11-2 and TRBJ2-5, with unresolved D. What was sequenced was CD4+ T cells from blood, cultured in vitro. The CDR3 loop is CASSTPPNQETQYF. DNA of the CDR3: TGTGCCAGCAGCACCCCCCCGAACCAAGAGACCCAGTACTTC.